This T cell receptor (beta chain) emerged from a study of cytomegalovirus exposure and HLA in healthy donors. Study-level results: Overall, under 200 TCR beta chains were annotated as cytomegalovirus-associated. A missense variant in DCLRE1C was later tied to TCR beta V- and J-gene trimming.

Notes on this clone: Its cognate antigen is unknown.

Trimming removed 5 bases at V and 5 bases at J, with 12 bases between. The CDR3 runs to 13 residues. Germline V gives CDR1 GTSNPN, CDR2 SVGIG (reference sequence). With 60 Vbeta and 13 Jbeta primers, the PCR was carried out. Repertoires were generated with immunoSEQ multiplex PCR, while TCRdb's copy carries only in-frame clones and drops some. Of 90,000 to 120,000 clones listed, around 77% are singletons. This sequence joins TRBV30 and TRBJ2-2; the D gene is possibly TRBD2 (5 bases). Material for sequencing was PBMCs. The clonotype was recovered from a male donor in good health and CMV-seronegative. The CDR3 nucleotides read TGTGCCTGGTCGGTGGGAGAGACCGGGGAGCTGTTTTTT. Encoded protein: CAWSVGETGELFF. Filled out from reference TRBV30 and TRBJ2-2, the complete variable domain reads SQTIHQWPATLVQPVGSPLSLECTVEGTSNPNLYWYRQAAGRGLQLLFYSVGIGQISSEVPQNLSASRPQDRQFILSSKKLLLSDSGFYLCAWSVGETGELFFGEGSRLTVL.